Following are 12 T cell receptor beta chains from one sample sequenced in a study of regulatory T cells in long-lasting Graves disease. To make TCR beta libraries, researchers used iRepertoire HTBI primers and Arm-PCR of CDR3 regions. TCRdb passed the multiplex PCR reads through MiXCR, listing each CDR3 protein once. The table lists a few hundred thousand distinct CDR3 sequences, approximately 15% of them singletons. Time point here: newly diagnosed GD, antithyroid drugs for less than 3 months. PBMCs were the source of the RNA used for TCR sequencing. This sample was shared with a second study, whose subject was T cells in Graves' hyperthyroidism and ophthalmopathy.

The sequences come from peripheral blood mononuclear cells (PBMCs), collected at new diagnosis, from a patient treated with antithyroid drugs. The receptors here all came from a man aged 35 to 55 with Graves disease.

CDR3: CASPAVPAGRAFAEELFF. CDR3 DNA sequence: TGTGCCAGCCCCGCTGTCCCCGCGGGGAGGGCCTTTGCCGAGGAGCTGTTTTTT. The chain carries TRBV6-2 or TRBV6-3 and TRBJ2-2; 7 positions agree with TRBD2. V was clipped by 8 bases and J by 10 bases; unmatched bases: 25. Germline V gene data show CDR1 as MNHEY and CDR2 as SVGEGT. The CDR3 totals 18 residues.

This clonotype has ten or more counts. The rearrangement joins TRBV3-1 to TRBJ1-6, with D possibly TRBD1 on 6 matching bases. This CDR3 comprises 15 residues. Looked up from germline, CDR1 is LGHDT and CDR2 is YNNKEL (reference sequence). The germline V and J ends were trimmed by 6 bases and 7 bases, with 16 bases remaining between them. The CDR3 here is CASSVRQGSNSPLHF. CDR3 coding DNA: TGTGCCAGCAGTGTTAGGCAGGGGTCGAATTCACCCCTCCACTTT. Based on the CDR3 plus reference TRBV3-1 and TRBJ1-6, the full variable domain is DTAVSQTPKYLVTQMGNDKSIKCEQNLGHDTMYWYKQDSKKFLKIMFSYNNKELIINETVPNRFSPKSPDKAHLNLHINSLELGDSAVYFCASSVRQGSNSPLHFGNGTRLTVT.

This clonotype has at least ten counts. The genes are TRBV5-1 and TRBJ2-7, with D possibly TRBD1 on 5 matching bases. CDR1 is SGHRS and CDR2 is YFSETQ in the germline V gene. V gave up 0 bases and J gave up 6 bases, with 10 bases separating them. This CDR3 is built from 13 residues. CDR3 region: CASSLVPTGEQYF. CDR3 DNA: TGCGCCAGCAGCTTGGTGCCAACAGGCGAGCAGTACTTC.

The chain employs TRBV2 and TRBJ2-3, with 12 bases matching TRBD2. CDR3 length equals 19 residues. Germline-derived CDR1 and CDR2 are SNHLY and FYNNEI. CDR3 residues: CVITTVVNPSGRAADTQYF. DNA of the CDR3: TGTGTAATAACCACTGTGGTGAACCCTAGCGGGAGGGCCGCAGATACGCAGTATTTT.

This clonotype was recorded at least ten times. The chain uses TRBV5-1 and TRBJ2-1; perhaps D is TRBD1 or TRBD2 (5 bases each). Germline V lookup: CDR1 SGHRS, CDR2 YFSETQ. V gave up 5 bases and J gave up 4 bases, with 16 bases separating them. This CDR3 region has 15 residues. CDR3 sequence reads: CASSSTGQKYNEQFF. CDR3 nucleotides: TGCGCCAGCAGTTCAACGGGGCAGAAATACAATGAGCAGTTCTTC.

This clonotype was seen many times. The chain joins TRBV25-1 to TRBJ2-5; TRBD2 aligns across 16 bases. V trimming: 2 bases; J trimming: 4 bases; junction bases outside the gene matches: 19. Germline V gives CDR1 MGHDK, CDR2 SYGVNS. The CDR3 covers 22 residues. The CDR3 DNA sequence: TGTGCCAGCAGTGAACCTCCGGGACAGGGGATCGGGACTAGCGGGGGGGGAGAGACCCAGTACTTC. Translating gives CASSEPPGQGIGTSGGGETQYF.

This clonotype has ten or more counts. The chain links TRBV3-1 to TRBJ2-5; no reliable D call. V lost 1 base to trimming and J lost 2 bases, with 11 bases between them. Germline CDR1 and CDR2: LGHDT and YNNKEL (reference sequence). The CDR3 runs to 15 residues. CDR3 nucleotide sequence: TGTGCCAGCAGCCAAGGAGCCCAGAGACAAGAGACCCAGTACTTC. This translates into CASSQGAQRQETQYF.

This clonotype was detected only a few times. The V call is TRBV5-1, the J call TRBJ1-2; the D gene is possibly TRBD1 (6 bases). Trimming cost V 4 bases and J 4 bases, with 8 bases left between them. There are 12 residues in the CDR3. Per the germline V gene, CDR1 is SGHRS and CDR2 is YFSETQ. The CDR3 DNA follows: TGCGCCAGCAGCCCGGACAGCTATGGCTACACCTTC. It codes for CASSPDSYGYTF.

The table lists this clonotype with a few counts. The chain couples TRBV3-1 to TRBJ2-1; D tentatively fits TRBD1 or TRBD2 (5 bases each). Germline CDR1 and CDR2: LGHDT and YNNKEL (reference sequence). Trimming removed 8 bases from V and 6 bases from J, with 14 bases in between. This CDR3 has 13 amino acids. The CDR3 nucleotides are TGTGCCAGCCGGGACCAAAACGCCAATGAGCAGTTCTTC. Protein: CASRDQNANEQFF.

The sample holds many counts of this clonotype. The CDR3 protein is CASSLAGWNTEAFF. The CDR3 region has the DNA TGTGCCAGCAGCTTGGCAGGGTGGAACACTGAAGCTTTCTTT. The chain joins TRBV11-2 to TRBJ1-1; TRBD1 might be the D (5 bases). The CDR3 is 14 amino acids. The V end was cut by 3 bases, the J end by 1 base, with 9 bases between. Germline CDR1 and CDR2: SGHAT and FQNNGV.

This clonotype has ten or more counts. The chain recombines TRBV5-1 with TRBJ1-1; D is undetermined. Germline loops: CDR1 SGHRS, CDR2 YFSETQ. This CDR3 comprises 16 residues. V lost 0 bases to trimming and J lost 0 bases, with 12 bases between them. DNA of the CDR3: TGCGCCAGCAGCTTGGGGCCGGGGAATGTGAACACTGAAGCTTTCTTT. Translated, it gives CASSLGPGNVNTEAFF.

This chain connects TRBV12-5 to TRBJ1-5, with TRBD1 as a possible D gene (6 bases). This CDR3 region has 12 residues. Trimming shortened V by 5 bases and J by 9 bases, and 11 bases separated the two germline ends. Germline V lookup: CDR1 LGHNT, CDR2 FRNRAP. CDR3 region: CASGNDRSPQHF. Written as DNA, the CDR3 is TGTGCTAGTGGTAACGACAGGTCGCCCCAGCATTTT. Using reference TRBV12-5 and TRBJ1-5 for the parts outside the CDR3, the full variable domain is DARVTQTPRHKVTEMGQEVTMRCQPILGHNTVFWYRQTMMQGLELLAYFRNRAPLDDSGMPKDRFSAEMPDATLATLKIQPSEPRDSAVYFCASGNDRSPQHFGDGTRLSIL.